Shown below are 26 T cell receptor beta chains from a single sample sequenced in a study of blood T cell repertoires in COVID-19. Some clones are missing from TCRdb's copy, which holds only in-frame ones; the method was immunoSEQ multiplex PCR. The sample has approximately 31,000 clones, 70% to 90% seen once. Sequencing used peripheral blood. The origin of the receptors is a man between 65 and 80 years old with active COVID-19.

J is TRBJ2-7 and V is TRBV3-1 (or the pseudogene TRBV3-2), with 9 positions matching TRBD2. This CDR3 is built from 17 residues. Looked up from germline, CDR1 is LGHDT and CDR2 is YNNKEL (reference sequence). The V and J ends lost 4 bases and 1 base, in that order; junction bases with no gene match: 11. CDR3 in amino acids: CASSPRLAALRSYEQYF. The CDR3 region has the DNA TGTGCCAGCAGCCCCCGACTAGCGGCCCTGAGGTCCTACGAGCAGTACTTC.

A few counts support this clone. This chain links TRBV7-2 with TRBJ1-2; TRBD1 agrees at 9 bases. This CDR3 is 12 amino acids long. CDR1 is SGHTA and CDR2 is FQGNSA in the germline V gene. After removal of 3 bases from V and 7 bases from J, the junction contained 0 bases not matched to a gene. This chain's CDR3 is CASSLDRGGYTF. In DNA form, the CDR3 reads TGTGCCAGCAGCTTGGACAGGGGTGGCTACACCTTC.

The chain links TRBV19 to TRBJ1-2; D ambiguous. This CDR3 comprises 12 residues. Deletions cut 1 base from V and 13 bases from J, with 13 bases between. The germline V gene has CDR1 LNHDA and CDR2 SQIVND (reference sequence). In nucleotides, the CDR3 is TGTGCCAGTAGTATAGCAGGTCAAGGTTGCACCTTC. This translates into CASSIAGQGCTF.

The chain recombines TRBV7-9 with TRBJ2-2; maybe TRBD1 (6 bases). The CDR3 spans 17 residues. Germline CDR1 and CDR2: SEHNR and FQNEAQ (reference sequence). V lost 3 bases and J lost 5, with 19 bases in between. CDR3 loop: CASSFPGQRTPTGELFF. CDR3 nucleotides: TGTGCCAGCAGCTTCCCGGGACAAAGGACTCCGACCGGGGAGCTGTTTTTT.

V is TRBV4-3 and J is TRBJ2-1; tentatively, D is TRBD1 (6 bases). Trimming shortened V by 0 bases and J by 7 bases, and 16 bases separated the two germline ends. The CDR3 extends over 16 amino acids. Germline V gene lookup returns CDR1 LGHNA and CDR2 YSLEER. Written as DNA, the CDR3 is TGCGCCAGCAGCCAAGATCAGGGGACCCAAACGAATGAGCAGTTCTTC. Translating it yields CASSQDQGTQTNEQFF.

This clone was observed a single time. The chain recombines TRBV24-1 with TRBJ1-2, with 10 bases matching TRBD1. The germline V gene encodes CDR1 KGHDR and CDR2 SFDVKD. J lost 8 bases, V lost 2 bases, and 4 bases had no gene match. This CDR3 is 14 amino acids long. CDR3 nucleotides: TGTGCCACCAGTGATTCGCCGGGACAGGGGGGCTACACCTTC. Protein: CATSDSPGQGGYTF.

There are a few counts of this clone. The chain recombines TRBV7-3 with TRBJ2-1; D not certain. V shed 1 base and J shed 4 bases, with 11 bases lying between them. This CDR3 is built from 15 residues. Germline values: CDR1 SGHTA, CDR2 FQGTGA. The CDR3 nucleotides are TGTGCCAGCAGCTTAATGTCCAACTTATACAATGAGCAGTTCTTC. Its protein product is CASSLMSNLYNEQFF.

The chain uses TRBV27 and TRBJ2-1; TRBD1 matches 8 bases. This CDR3 is built from 14 residues. J gave up 4 bases and V 11 bases, and 10 bases lay outside the gene matches. Per germline, CDR1 MNHEY and CDR2 SMNVEV (reference sequence). The CDR3: CAASGTGGYNEQFF. For the CDR3, the DNA is TGTGCCGCCTCGGGAACAGGGGGATACAATGAGCAGTTCTTC.

The chain couples TRBV5-6 to TRBJ2-7; TRBD1 is a possible D gene (6 bases). CDR1 and CDR2 from the germline V gene are SGHDT and YYEEEE. With 5 bases removed from V and 4 bases from J, the gap between germline ends came to 16 bases. The CDR3 consists of 14 residues. The CDR3: CASSHQGSGYEQYF. The CDR3 DNA reads as TGTGCCAGCAGTCATCAGGGGAGTGGATACGAGCAGTACTTC.

The chain employs TRBV29-1 and TRBJ2-2; maybe TRBD1 (6 bases). The V end was cut by 3 bases, the J end by 5 bases, with 13 bases between. The CDR3 runs to 14 residues. Germline CDR1 is SQVTM and CDR2 is ANQGSEA. The CDR3 region has the DNA TGCAGCGTTGAGGCGCAGGGGAGAACCGGGGAGCTGTTTTTT. It yields the protein CSVEAQGRTGELFF.

The gene calls are TRBV4-2 and TRBJ2-3; unclear D gene. With 4 bases removed from V and 8 bases from J, the gap between germline ends came to 10 bases. The CDR3 length is 12 residues. The germline gives CDR1 LGHNA, CDR2 YNFKEQ. Written as DNA, the CDR3 is TGTGCCAGCAGCCCCGGGTCGAGTACGCAGTATTTT. Its protein product is CASSPGSSTQYF.

This sequence joins TRBV5-1 and TRBJ2-2, with 8 bases fitting TRBD2. After removal of 4 bases from V and 4 bases from J, the junction contained 12 bases not matched to a gene. This CDR3 is built from 17 residues. In germline, CDR1 is SGHRS, CDR2 YFSETQ. This chain's CDR3 is CASSPAGREAVTGELFF. The CDR3 region has the DNA TGCGCCAGCAGCCCTGCGGGGCGGGAGGCGGTCACCGGGGAGCTGTTTTTT.

The V gene is TRBV18, the J gene TRBJ1-5; TRBD1 is a possible D gene (6 bases). Germline assignment: CDR1 KGHSH and CDR2 LQKENI. V was pared by 0 bases and J by 2 bases, with 11 bases between. The CDR3 consists of 16 residues. This CDR3 reads CASSPPGGFRNQPQHF. The CDR3 coding sequence is TGTGCCAGCTCACCACCAGGGGGTTTTCGCAATCAGCCCCAGCATTTT.

In its sample, this clone was seen once. This sequence joins TRBV30 and TRBJ2-4; 9 bases line up with TRBD2. Per the germline V gene, CDR1 is GTSNPN and CDR2 is SVGIG (reference sequence). The CDR3 is made up of 14 amino acids. V shed 1 base, J shed 6 bases, and the junction held 4 bases outside the gene matches. The CDR3 bases are TGTGCCTGGAGTGCCGGGGGACTAGCAAACATTCAGTACTTC. Translation gives CAWSAGGLANIQYF.

The CDR3 region has the DNA TGTGCCAGCAGCTACGAAGACGGGGACTATAGCACAGATACGCAGTATTTT. This sequence encodes CASSYEDGDYSTDTQYF. The J gene is TRBJ2-3, the V gene TRBV9, with 7 bases identical to TRBD2. The V gene end was trimmed by 4 bases and the J gene end by 0 bases; junction bases not matched to a gene: 11. CDR1 SGDLS and CDR2 YYNGEE come from the germline V gene. This CDR3 spans 17 amino acids.

The rearrangement uses TRBV28 and TRBJ2-7; unclear D gene. This CDR3 is 14 amino acids long. The germline CDR1 and CDR2 sequences are MDHEN and SYDVKM. Trimming removed 6 bases at V and 3 bases at J, with 15 bases between. The CDR3 nucleotides are TGTGCCAGCAGATTGACGTTCAGGCTCTACGAGCAGTACTTC. It yields the protein CASRLTFRLYEQYF.

The chain links TRBV2 to TRBJ2-7; TRBD2 matches 12 bases. From germline, CDR1 is SNHLY and CDR2 FYNNEI. Losses at the gene ends were 4 bases for V and 2 bases for J; bases not matched to a gene: 3. The CDR3 loop spans 15 amino acids. The CDR3 region is CASSGTSGKPYEQYF. The DNA for the CDR3 is TGTGCCAGCAGTGGGACTAGCGGGAAACCCTACGAGCAGTACTTC. The full variable domain, rest sourced from reference TRBV2 and TRBJ2-7, is EPEVTQTPSHQVTQMGQEVILRCVPISNHLYFYWYRQILGQKVEFLVSFYNNEISEKSEIFDDQFSVERPDGSNFTLKIRSTKLEDSAMYFCASSGTSGKPYEQYFGPGTRLTVT.

The chain uses TRBV11-2 and TRBJ2-7; 10 positions agree with TRBD1. The CDR3 totals 17 residues. The germline CDR1 and CDR2 sequences are SGHAT and FQNNGV. V shed 5 bases and J 0 bases; nucleotides not matched to a gene: 10. In nucleotides, the CDR3 is TGTGCCAGCAGCGTAAATCCGGGACAGGGGTTCTCCTACGAGCAGTACTTC. Its protein product is CASSVNPGQGFSYEQYF.

The chain carries TRBV2 and TRBJ2-3, with D maybe TRBD1 (5 bases). Germline V gene sequence: CDR1 SNHLY, CDR2 FYNNEI. The V end lost 7 bases, the J end lost 4 bases, and 15 bases lay between the germline ends. The CDR3 is 14 residues long. The CDR3 sequence is CASNKFRDSDTQYF. The CDR3 DNA reads TGTGCCAGCAATAAGTTCAGGGATTCAGATACGCAGTATTTT.

The chain combines TRBV10-3 with TRBJ2-1; 7 bases align to TRBD1. CDR3 length equals 16 residues. The V segment lost 2 bases and the J segment 4 bases; nucleotides outside the gene matches: 8. Looked up from germline, CDR1 is ENHRY and CDR2 is SYGVKD. The CDR3 nucleotides are TGTGCCATCAGTGAGACAGGGGCAGGATCTTACAATGAGCAGTTCTTC. Its protein is CAISETGAGSYNEQFF.

This clone was seen only a few times. V usage is TRBV5-1 and J usage is TRBJ2-7; a weak D match, TRBD2 (5 bases). The CDR3 totals 16 residues. Trimming took off 3 bases at V and 0 bases at J, with 16 bases between the two ends. Germline V gene lookup returns CDR1 SGHRS and CDR2 YFSETQ. This CDR3 reads CASSSGWRTGSYEQYF. CDR3 coding DNA: TGCGCCAGCAGCTCCGGTTGGAGGACTGGCTCCTACGAGCAGTACTTC.

The chain recombines TRBV7-2 with TRBJ1-1, with D possibly TRBD1 on 6 matching bases. V dropped 1 base and J dropped 2 bases, with 11 bases sitting between them. Germline loops: CDR1 SGHTA, CDR2 FQGNSA. CDR3 length equals 15 residues. The CDR3 loop is CASSLVTGLNTEAFF. The CDR3 nucleotides read TGTGCCAGCAGCTTAGTAACAGGGCTAAACACTGAAGCTTTCTTT.

The chain joins TRBV24-1 to TRBJ1-2; 7 nucleotides line up with TRBD1. The ends lost 5 bases at V and 2 bases at J; junction bases unmatched: 4. Germline V gene lookup returns CDR1 KGHDR and CDR2 SFDVKD. This CDR3 contains 14 residues. CDR3 amino acids: CATSAGTVNYGYTF. CDR3 nucleotides: TGTGCCACCAGTGCCGGGACAGTCAACTATGGCTACACCTTC.

This chain links TRBV7-9 with TRBJ2-1, with 11 bases aligning to TRBD2. Germline V lookup: CDR1 SEHNR, CDR2 FQNEAQ (reference sequence). Trimming cost V 5 bases and J 0 bases; bases outside gene matches: 12. The CDR3 consists of 19 residues. In DNA, the CDR3 is TGTGCCAGCAGCCCCGCCGGGACTAGCGGACGCTTCTCCTACAATGAGCAGTTCTTC. Amino acids: CASSPAGTSGRFSYNEQFF.

This CDR3 is CASSQTSGRGNEQFF. The CDR3 nucleotides are TGTGCCAGCAGCCAGACTAGCGGGAGGGGTAATGAGCAGTTCTTC. The gene calls are TRBV5-4 and TRBJ2-1; 14 bases line up with TRBD2. Trimming removed 4 bases from V and 7 bases from J; junction bases left unmatched: 4. This CDR3 region has 15 residues. Per the germline V gene, CDR1 is SGHNT and CDR2 is YYREEE (reference sequence).

The gene calls are TRBV5-4 and TRBJ2-3; TRBD2 aligns across 10 bases. V dropped 4 bases and J dropped 4; count of bases not matched to a gene: 12. Looked up from germline, CDR1 is SGHNT and CDR2 is YYREEE (reference sequence). The CDR3 is 17 residues long. The CDR3 region is CASSPRDSGRNADTQYF. DNA of the CDR3: TGTGCCAGCAGCCCGAGGGATAGCGGGAGGAACGCAGATACGCAGTATTTT.